The 7 T cell receptor beta chains below all came from one sample that was sequenced in a study of regulatory T cells in long-lasting Graves disease. The TCR beta library used iRepertoire HTBI primers with Arm-PCR amplification of CDR3. TCRdb processed the multiplex PCR reads anew with MiXCR; each CDR3 protein has one entry. The table records roughly 400,000 distinct CDR3 sequences, about 20% of them present only once. Stated time point: persistent/refractory GD, antithyroid drugs over 5 years with positive TRAb. Researchers made the TCR library from RNA that was extracted from PBMCs. The source was peripheral blood mononuclear cells (PBMCs), collected when the disease was refractory, from a patient treated with antithyroid drugs. These receptors came from a female donor with Graves disease.

There are a few counts of this clonotype. One base away lies a much larger clone, so this may be a sequencing read error. No conserved phenylalanine or tryptophan is present at the end of the CDR3, so a read error is the likely explanation. V usage is TRBV7-3 and J usage is TRBJ2-7; 9 bases are shared with TRBD1. In germline, CDR1 is SGHTA, CDR2 FQGTGA. The CDR3 covers 15 residues. With 5 bases clipped from V and 4 bases from J, the junction kept 9 bases outside the gene matches. The CDR3 reads CASSQNAGTGYEQYI. CDR3 coding DNA: TGTGCCAGCAGCCAAAACGCCGGGACAGGGTACGAGCAGTACATC.

This clonotype turned up a few times. V gene TRBV15 combines with J gene TRBJ2-2; a possible D gene is TRBD2 (5 bases). In germline, CDR1 is LNHNV, CDR2 YYDKDF (reference sequence). Deletions cut 1 base from V and 9 bases from J, with 15 bases between. This CDR3 comprises 15 residues. DNA for the CDR3: TGTGCCACCAGCAGAGGGGAGAATTGGAGCCGGGAGCTGTTTTTT. Amino acids: CATSRGENWSRELFF.

About this clonotype itself: Because the CDR3 is missing its conserved closing phenylalanine or tryptophan, this is likely a read error. This chain joins TRBV7-2 and TRBJ2-4; possible D gene TRBD2, 5 bases. CDR1 SGHTA and CDR2 FQGNSA come from the germline V gene. V was cut by 0 bases and J by 0 bases, with 12 bases left in between. This CDR3 region has 17 residues. DNA of the CDR3: TGTGCCAGCAGCTTAGCGCAGTCAGGACTAGCCAAAAACATTCAGTACTAC. Translation: CASSLAQSGLAKNIQYY.

This clonotype was counted between two and nine times. The gene calls are TRBV7-8 and TRBJ2-3, with 7 bases that match TRBD1. Trimming took 3 bases from V and 1 from J; bases not matched to a gene: 4. Germline CDR1 and CDR2: SGHVS and FQNEAQ. The CDR3 totals 15 residues. The CDR3 loop is CASSLGGTGTDTQYF. In nucleotides, the CDR3 is TGTGCCAGCAGCTTGGGTGGGACAGGCACAGATACGCAGTATTTT.

CDR3 sequence reads: CSARHQINEQFF. The CDR3 nucleotides are TGCAGTGCTAGGCATCAAATCAATGAGCAGTTCTTC. The chain employs TRBV20-1 and TRBJ2-1; no reliable D call. Trimming removed 3 bases at V and 6 bases at J, with 9 bases between. This CDR3 contains 12 residues. The germline CDR1 and CDR2 sequences are DFQATT and SNEGSKA (reference sequence).

This chain joins TRBV30 and TRBJ1-1, with D perhaps matching TRBD1 (6 bases). V gave up 3 bases and J gave up 11 bases, with 19 bases separating them. The CDR3 is 13 residues long. Germline V gene lookup returns CDR1 GTSNPN and CDR2 SVGIG (reference sequence). In DNA form, the CDR3 reads TGTGCCTGGAGCCACCTCAGGGGCCAGGGGGCTTTCTTT. As protein: CAWSHLRGQGAFF.

V usage is TRBV5-1 and J usage is TRBJ2-5, with 12 bases fitting TRBD2. CDR1 is SGHRS, CDR2 YFSETQ, per germline. Trimming took 5 bases from V and 0 from J; bases not matched to a gene: 8. This CDR3 region has 17 residues. CDR3 nucleotide sequence: TGCGCCAGCAGAGGTGGACTAGCGGGGATTAACCAAGAGACCCAGTACTTC. Its translation is CASRGGLAGINQETQYF.